These 20 T cell receptor beta chains were all obtained from the same sample, sequenced in a study of T cell responses to AZD1222 COVID-19 vaccine. Method: immunoSEQ multiplex PCR; TCRdb's copy keeps in-frame clones and lacks some. The sample records 55,000 to 90,000 clones, 65% to 90% being singletons. The source was peripheral blood, collected on day 0 of AZD1222 vaccination. The receptors derive from an adult in good health.

CDR3 sequence reads: CASRLTAQVSGANVLTF. For the CDR3, the DNA is TGCGCCAGCAGATTGACAGCCCAGGTTTCTGGGGCCAACGTCCTGACTTTC. This chain uses TRBV5-1 with TRBJ2-6, with D possibly being TRBD1 (5 bases). The germline V gene has CDR1 SGHRS and CDR2 YFSETQ. The CDR3 runs 17 residues. V was shortened by 5 bases and J by 1 base, with 16 bases between the two germline ends.

V is TRBV30 and J is TRBJ1-6; no firm D call. The V and J ends lost 6 bases and 1 base respectively, with 10 bases between them. The CDR3 sequence is 14 residues long. The germline V gene has CDR1 GTSNPN and CDR2 SVGIG (reference sequence). The CDR3 DNA reads as TGTGCCTGCGCATGGGGTTCCTATAATTCACCCCTCCACTTT. This translates into CACAWGSYNSPLHF. Based on the CDR3 plus reference TRBV30 and TRBJ1-6, the full variable domain is SQTIHQWPATLVQPVGSPLSLECTVEGTSNPNLYWYRQAAGRGLQLLFYSVGIGQISSEVPQNLSASRPQDRQFILSSKKLLLSDSGFYLCACAWGSYNSPLHFGNGTRLTVT.

The CDR3 region is CASSVEASGNTIYF. The DNA of the CDR3 is TGTGCCAGCAGCGTAGAAGCATCTGGAAACACCATATATTTT. This chain uses TRBV9 with TRBJ1-3, with D unresolved. With 0 bases removed from V and 1 base from J, the gap between germline ends came to 5 bases. The CDR3 loop spans 14 amino acids. The germline V gene has CDR1 SGDLS and CDR2 YYNGEE.

This clone was observed a single time. This chain joins TRBV6-5 and TRBJ2-4, with no clear D. Germline loops: CDR1 MNHEY, CDR2 SVGAGI. V lost 2 bases, J lost 6 bases, and 8 bases lay in between. CDR3 size: 13 residues. This CDR3 is CASSYGMGNIQYF. In nucleotides, the CDR3 is TGTGCCAGCAGTTACGGGATGGGAAACATTCAGTACTTC.

The V and J genes are TRBV10-3 and TRBJ1-1; 9 bases match TRBD1. The CDR3 sequence is 12 residues long. V shed 8 bases and J 6 bases; nucleotides not matched to a gene: 4. CDR1 ENHRY and CDR2 SYGVKD come from the germline V gene. CDR3 residues: CAILTGGSEAFF. CDR3 in DNA: TGTGCCATCCTCACAGGGGGCTCTGAAGCTTTCTTT.

The rearrangement links TRBV19 to TRBJ2-7; 9 bases align to TRBD2. Germline-derived CDR1 and CDR2 are LNHDA and SQIVND (reference sequence). V lost 5 bases, J lost 6 bases, and 11 bases stayed unmatched. The CDR3 has 15 amino acids. The CDR3 coding sequence is TGTGCCAGTAGTCCCCGGACTAGCGCCCAGGGCGAGCAGTACTTC. It codes for CASSPRTSAQGEQYF.

This sequence joins TRBV5-1 and TRBJ1-4; 8 bases align to TRBD1. The CDR3 has 16 amino acids. Trimming at V came to 2 bases and at J to 4 bases, leaving 7 bases not matched to a gene. Germline V lookup: CDR1 SGHRS, CDR2 YFSETQ. The CDR3 DNA is TGCGCCAGCAGCTTCGGAGGACAGGGTGTTAATGAAAAACTGTTTTTT. This gives the protein CASSFGGQGVNEKLFF.

The V and J genes are TRBV24-1 and TRBJ2-5; D could derive from TRBD1 or TRBD2 (5 bases each). Trimming stripped 4 bases from V and 4 bases from J, with 9 bases between. Germline loops: CDR1 KGHDR, CDR2 SFDVKD. There are 13 residues in the CDR3. CDR3 sequence reads: CATSDRDRETQYF. The DNA of the CDR3 is TGTGCCACCAGTGACCGGGACCGAGAGACCCAGTACTTC.

Only a few counts were recorded for this clone. V is TRBV25-1 and J is TRBJ2-1; the match to TRBD1 covers 7 bases. Germline V gives CDR1 MGHDK, CDR2 SYGVNS. With V trimmed by 3 bases and J by 7 bases, 9 bases remained unmatched. CDR3 length equals 15 residues. CDR3: CASSEVNRGRNEQFF. The CDR3 DNA reads TGTGCCAGCAGTGAGGTGAACAGGGGCCGAAATGAGCAGTTCTTC.

The chain combines TRBV2 with TRBJ1-6, with D unclear. Germline assignment: CDR1 SNHLY and CDR2 FYNNEI. The CDR3 runs to 15 residues. Trimming pared 2 bases from V and 6 bases from J, leaving 11 bases between. The CDR3 sequence is CASSERSPGNSPLHF. The DNA of the CDR3 is TGTGCCAGCAGTGAAAGATCTCCCGGTAATTCACCCCTCCACTTT.

This rearrangement joins TRBV3-1 (or the pseudogene TRBV3-2) to TRBJ2-2; D is undetermined. V was cut by 1 base and J by 0 bases, with 9 bases left in between. The CDR3 is 16 amino acids. Germline V lookup: CDR1 LGHDT, CDR2 YNNKEL (reference sequence). The CDR3: CASSQGVVANTGELFF. CDR3 DNA: TGTGCCAGCAGCCAAGGGGTCGTTGCGAACACCGGGGAGCTGTTTTTT.

The chain combines TRBV18 with TRBJ2-4; 7 bases fit TRBD1. The V gene's germline CDR1 is KGHSH and CDR2 LQKENI. The trim removed 1 base at V and 8 bases at J, leaving 5 bases unmatched. The CDR3 runs 14 residues. The CDR3 nucleotides read TGTGCCAGCTCACCACAGGGGGCTGCGGACATTCAGTACTTC. This translates into CASSPQGAADIQYF.

This clone has only a few counts. The V gene is TRBV19, the J gene TRBJ2-2, with D maybe TRBD1 (6 bases). Germline CDR1 reads LNHDA; CDR2 reads SQIVND (reference sequence). The CDR3 loop spans 14 amino acids. V lost 6 bases, J lost 6 bases, and 14 bases lay in between. The CDR3 loop is CASRGTGIAGELFF. Here the CDR3 DNA reads TGTGCCAGTAGGGGAACAGGGATCGCCGGGGAGCTGTTTTTT. Complete variable domain (other parts from reference TRBV19 and TRBJ2-2): DGGITQSPKYLFRKEGQNVTLSCEQNLNHDAMYWYRQDPGQGLRLIYYSQIVNDFQKGDIAEGYSVSREKKESFPLTVTSAQKNPTAFYLCASRGTGIAGELFFGEGSRLTVL.

This chain uses TRBV11-2 with TRBJ1-2; 12 bases map to TRBD1. Germline V gives CDR1 SGHAT, CDR2 FQNNGV. The CDR3 contains 15 residues. V shed 6 bases, J shed 4 bases, and the junction held 6 bases outside the gene matches. The CDR3, as DNA: TGTGCCAGCAGTTTCGGGACAGGGGGCGGCTATGGCTACACCTTC. It codes for CASSFGTGGGYGYTF. Complete variable domain (other parts from reference TRBV11-2 and TRBJ1-2): EAGVAQSPRYKIIEKRQSVAFWCNPISGHATLYWYQQILGQGPKLLIQFQNNGVVDDSQLPKDRFSAERLKGVDSTLKIQPAKLEDSAVYLCASSFGTGGGYGYTFGSGTRLTVV.

The chain employs TRBV10-3 and TRBJ1-1; 8 positions agree with TRBD1. The V gene's germline CDR1 is ENHRY and CDR2 SYGVKD. The trim removed 6 bases at V and 6 bases at J, leaving 6 bases unmatched. The CDR3 sequence is 13 residues long. CDR3 DNA: TGTGCCATCAGGCAGGGGGCAGGCGCTGAAGCTTTCTTT. This encodes CAIRQGAGAEAFF.

The chain combines TRBV7-2 with TRBJ2-3; D remains unclear. Germline CDR1 SGHTA, CDR2 FQGNSA. This CDR3 has 13 amino acids. V lost 5 bases, J lost 5 bases, and 11 bases lay in between. The CDR3 protein is CASSRTREDTQYF. The DNA for the CDR3 is TGTGCCAGCAGCCGGACCCGAGAAGATACGCAGTATTTT.

There are a few counts of this clone. V is TRBV11-1 and J is TRBJ2-7, with 8 bases fitting TRBD1. Germline V gene data show CDR1 as SGHAT and CDR2 as FQDESV (reference sequence). V gave up 5 bases and J gave up 0 bases; unmatched junction bases: 6. The CDR3 has 15 amino acids. The DNA of the CDR3 is TGTGCCAGCAGCCCAGGACAGGGACACTCCTACGAGCAGTACTTC. This sequence encodes CASSPGQGHSYEQYF. Full variable domain (rest looked up from reference TRBV11-1 and TRBJ2-7): EAEVAQSPRYKITEKSQAVAFWCDPISGHATLYWYRQILGQGPELLVQFQDESVVDDSQLPKDRFSAERLKGVDSTLKIQPAELGDSAMYLCASSPGQGHSYEQYFGPGTRLTVT.

V and J are TRBV20-1 and TRBJ1-5; D not certain. V lost 6 bases and J lost 7, with 16 bases in between. Germline V CDR1 and CDR2: DFQATT, SNEGSKA (reference sequence). CDR3 length: 13 residues. The CDR3: CSASAGIGQPQHF. DNA for the CDR3: TGCAGTGCCAGTGCGGGGATCGGCCAGCCCCAGCATTTT.

V and J are TRBV19 and TRBJ2-1, with D tentatively TRBD1 (6 bases). CDR1 and CDR2 from the germline V gene are LNHDA and SQIVND (reference sequence). The CDR3 is made up of 14 amino acids. The V end was cut by 1 base, the J end by 2 bases, with 6 bases between. The CDR3 sequence: CASSIGGPYNEQFF. For the CDR3, the DNA is TGTGCCAGTAGTATAGGGGGGCCCTACAATGAGCAGTTCTTC. Full variable domain (missing parts from reference TRBV19 and TRBJ2-1): DGGITQSPKYLFRKEGQNVTLSCEQNLNHDAMYWYRQDPGQGLRLIYYSQIVNDFQKGDIAEGYSVSREKKESFPLTVTSAQKNPTAFYLCASSIGGPYNEQFFGPGTRLTVL.

The rearrangement uses TRBV5-1 and TRBJ1-4; unclear D gene. Trimming took 0 bases from V and 5 from J, leaving 11 bases between them. This CDR3 region has 15 residues. Germline V CDR1 and CDR2: SGHRS, YFSETQ. The CDR3 spells CASSLAPGANEKLFF. The CDR3, as DNA: TGCGCCAGCAGCTTGGCACCCGGCGCAAATGAAAAACTGTTTTTT.